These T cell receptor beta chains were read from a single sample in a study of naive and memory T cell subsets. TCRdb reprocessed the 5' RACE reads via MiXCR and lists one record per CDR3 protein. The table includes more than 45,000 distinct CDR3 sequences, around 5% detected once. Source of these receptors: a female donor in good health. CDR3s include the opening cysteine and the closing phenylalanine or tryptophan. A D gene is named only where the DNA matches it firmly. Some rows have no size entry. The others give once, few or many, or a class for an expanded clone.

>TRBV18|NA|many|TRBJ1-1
CASSPLDWENTEAFF
TGTGCCAGCTCACCATTGGATTGGGAGAACACTGAAGCTTTCTTT
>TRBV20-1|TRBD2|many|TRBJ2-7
CSASSGRLPWEQYF
TGCAGTGCTTCTAGCGGGAGACTCCCGTGGGAGCAGTACTTC
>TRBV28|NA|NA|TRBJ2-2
CASRQRTPGELFF
TGTGCCAGCAGACAGAGGACCCCCGGGGAGCTGTTTTTT
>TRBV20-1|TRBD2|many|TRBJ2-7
CSATTSGTYEQYF
TGCAGTGCAACGACTAGCGGCACCTACGAGCAGTACTTC
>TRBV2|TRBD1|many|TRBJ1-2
CASSRSTGAKYGYTF
TGTGCCAGCAGCCGCTCGACAGGGGCGAAATATGGCTACACCTTC
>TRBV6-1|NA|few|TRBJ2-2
CASTITGTVNTGELFF
TGTGCCAGCACCATCACCGGGACCGTGAACACCGGGGAGCTGTTTTTT
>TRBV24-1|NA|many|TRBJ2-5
CATSDPTRNQETQYF
TGTGCCACCAGTGACCCCACTAGAAACCAAGAGACCCAGTACTTC
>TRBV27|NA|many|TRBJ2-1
CASSFRSLSLNEQFF
TGTGCCAGCAGTTTTCGGTCACTCAGCCTCAATGAGCAGTTCTTC
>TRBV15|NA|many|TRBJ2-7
CATSSLSGLPGEQYF
TGTGCCACCAGCAGCCTCTCGGGACTGCCGGGAGAGCAGTACTTC
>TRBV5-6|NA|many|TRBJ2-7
CASSLAAAYEQYF
TGTGCCAGCAGCTTGGCTGCGGCCTACGAGCAGTACTTC
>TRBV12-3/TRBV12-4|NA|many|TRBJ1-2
CASSPNYGYTF
TGTGCCAGCAGTCCTAACTATGGCTACACCTTC
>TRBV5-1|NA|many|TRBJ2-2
CASSGGITGELFF
TGCGCCAGCAGTGGAGGGATCACCGGGGAGCTGTTTTTT
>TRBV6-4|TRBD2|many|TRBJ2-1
CASSGLAGGEQFF
TGTGCCAGCAGTGGACTAGCGGGAGGAGAGCAGTTCTTC
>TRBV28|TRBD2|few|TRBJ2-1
CASSSFLAGENNEQFF
TGTGCCAGCAGTTCTTTTCTAGCGGGAGAGAACAATGAGCAGTTCTTC
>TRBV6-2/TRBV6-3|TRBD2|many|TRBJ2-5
CASSYDAAASGLQETQYF
TGTGCCAGCAGTTACGATGCCGCGGCTAGCGGGCTCCAAGAGACCCAGTACTTC
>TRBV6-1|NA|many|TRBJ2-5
CASSASRAQETQYF
TGTGCCAGCAGTGCTTCCAGGGCCCAAGAGACCCAGTACTTC
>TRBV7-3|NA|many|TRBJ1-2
CASSLTGIYGYTF
TGTGCCAGCAGCTTAACAGGGATCTATGGCTACACCTTC
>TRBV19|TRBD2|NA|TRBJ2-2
CASMGLAGGSYTGELFF
TGTGCCAGTATGGGACTAGCGGGAGGTTCTTACACCGGGGAGCTGTTTTTT
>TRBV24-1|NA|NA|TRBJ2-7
CATSDPDMREQYF
TGTGCCACCAGTGACCCGGATATGAGGGAGCAGTACTTC
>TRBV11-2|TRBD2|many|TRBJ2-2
CASSLLREGNTGELFF
TGTGCCAGCAGCTTGTTGCGGGAGGGGAACACCGGGGAGCTGTTTTTT
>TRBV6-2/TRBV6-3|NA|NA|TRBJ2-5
CASSYGGEAETQYF
TGTGCCAGCAGTTACGGTGGGGAAGCAGAGACCCAGTACTTC